Sequencing of this T cell receptor beta chain was carried out in a study of T-cell memory formation after mild COVID-19. From germline, CDR1 is MNHEY and CDR2 SVGAGI. This CDR3 spans 14 amino acids. Trimming stripped 4 bases from V and 0 bases from J, with 10 bases between. TCRdb re-analysed the 5' RACE reads in MiXCR, keeping a single row per CDR3 protein. The repertoire has 350,000 to 500,000 distinct CDR3 sequences, about 25% of them found once; the top ten carry less than 15%. This clonotype was seen only a few times. The TCR sequence derives from an adult woman who had mild COVID-19 (a few samples of this study predate the infection). Cell type and time point are not known. The chain recombines TRBV6-5 with TRBJ2-7; D unclear. The sequenced sample was PBMCs or a T cell subset sorted from them (not recorded which). The CDR3 sequence is CASSFDKFSYEQYF. CDR3 DNA: TGTGCCAGCAGTTTCGACAAGTTCTCCTACGAGCAGTACTTC.